One sample yielded the 31 T cell receptor beta chains listed below, sequenced in a study of T cell responses to AZD1222 COVID-19 vaccine. Sequencing was performed with immunoSEQ multiplex PCR; in TCRdb, only in-frame clones are kept and a portion is missing. The table shows some 200,000 clones, with around 89% occurring only once. The sequenced sample was peripheral blood, obtained 28 days after the second AZD1222 dose. These receptor sequences come from an adult who received the AZD1222 COVID-19 vaccine.

This clone turned up a few times. This chain links TRBV19 with TRBJ2-1; D assignment may be TRBD1 or TRBD2 (6 bases each). Trimming removed 7 bases at V and 2 bases at J, with 18 bases between. The CDR3 loop spans 16 amino acids. In germline, CDR1 is LNHDA, CDR2 SQIVND (reference sequence). CDR3 residues: CASTGFGGHTYNEQFF. Here the CDR3 DNA reads TGTGCCAGTACGGGTTTCGGGGGCCACACCTACAATGAGCAGTTCTTC.

The chain combines TRBV11-2 with TRBJ2-1; either TRBD1 or TRBD2 may fit D (5 bases each). Trimming removed 5 bases at V and 5 bases at J, with 16 bases between. The V gene's germline CDR1 is SGHAT and CDR2 FQNNGV. The CDR3 runs 15 residues. The CDR3 DNA reads TGTGCCAGCAGCCCCCTGACGGGACGCAACAATGAGCAGTTCTTC. Translating gives CASSPLTGRNNEQFF. The whole variable domain, remainder taken from reference TRBV11-2 and TRBJ2-1, is EAGVAQSPRYKIIEKRQSVAFWCNPISGHATLYWYQQILGQGPKLLIQFQNNGVVDDSQLPKDRFSAERLKGVDSTLKIQPAKLEDSAVYLCASSPLTGRNNEQFFGPGTRLTVL.

This clone was seen once. The chain carries TRBV7-9 and TRBJ2-2; no clear D. Germline CDR1 is SEHNR and CDR2 is FQNEAQ (reference sequence). V gave up 4 bases and J gave up 7 bases, with 10 bases separating them. CDR3 length: 13 residues. The CDR3 loop is CASSSREYGELFF. The CDR3 DNA follows: TGTGCCAGCAGCTCCCGCGAATACGGGGAGCTGTTTTTT. Based on the CDR3 plus reference TRBV7-9 and TRBJ2-2, the full variable domain is DTGVSQNPRHKITKRGQNVTFRCDPISEHNRLYWYRQTLGQGPEFLTYFQNEAQLEKSRLLSDRFSAERPKGSFSTLEIQRTEQGDSAMYLCASSSREYGELFFGEGSRLTVL.

This clone was observed once. The chain has TRBV19 and TRBJ1-6; D may be TRBD1 (5 bases). The CDR3 totals 15 residues. Trimming removed 0 bases at V and 9 bases at J, with 12 bases between. Germline V gene sequence: CDR1 LNHDA, CDR2 SQIVND (reference sequence). As DNA, the CDR3 is TGTGCCAGTAGTATAGAAGGGGAATTGGCTTCACCCCTCCACTTT. This gives the protein CASSIEGELASPLHF.

The chain joins TRBV2 to TRBJ2-5, with D perhaps TRBD2 (5 bases). This CDR3 spans 12 amino acids. Germline CDR1 SNHLY, CDR2 FYNNEI. Trimming removed 2 bases from V and 11 bases from J, with 12 bases in between. CDR3 region: CASSEPASQQYF. Written as DNA, the CDR3 is TGTGCCAGCAGTGAACCGGCTAGCCAACAGTACTTC.

The genes are TRBV28 and TRBJ2-7; 9 bases match TRBD1. V shed 5 bases, J shed 5 bases, and the junction held 10 bases outside the gene matches. The CDR3 spans 15 residues. Germline-derived CDR1 and CDR2 are MDHEN and SYDVKM. The CDR3 region has the DNA TGTGCCAGCAGTACCGCCGGGACAGGGATTAACGAGCAGTACTTC. It encodes CASSTAGTGINEQYF.

This chain connects TRBV30 to TRBJ1-5; a weak D match, TRBD1 (6 bases). Germline V lookup: CDR1 GTSNPN, CDR2 SVGIG (reference sequence). CDR3 length: 15 residues. With 0 bases removed from V and 0 bases from J, the gap between germline ends came to 9 bases. CDR3: CAWSVQGNSNQPQHF. In nucleotides, the CDR3 is TGTGCCTGGAGTGTACAGGGAAATAGCAATCAGCCCCAGCATTTT. Supplemented by reference TRBV30 and TRBJ1-5, the full variable domain reads SQTIHQWPATLVQPVGSPLSLECTVEGTSNPNLYWYRQAAGRGLQLLFYSVGIGQISSEVPQNLSASRPQDRQFILSSKKLLLSDSGFYLCAWSVQGNSNQPQHFGDGTRLSIL.

DNA for the CDR3: TGTGCCAGCAGTCTCTGGCTCGCTGGACAGACCTCCTACGAGCAGTACTTC. Its protein is CASSLWLAGQTSYEQYF. V usage is TRBV6-4 and J usage is TRBJ2-7; D might be TRBD1 (6 bases). Trimming took off 5 bases at V and 0 bases at J, with 20 bases between the two ends. Germline V lookup: CDR1 MRHNA, CDR2 SNTAGT. The CDR3 has 17 residues.

This chain links TRBV7-8 with TRBJ2-7; 9 nucleotides align to TRBD2. Per the germline V gene, CDR1 is SGHVS and CDR2 is FQNEAQ. The V and J ends lost 5 bases and 0 bases, in that order; junction bases with no gene match: 2. This CDR3 region has 14 residues. In nucleotides, the CDR3 is TGTGCCAGCAGCGATAGCGGGAGCTCCTACGAGCAGTACTTC. Its translation is CASSDSGSSYEQYF.

This clone was seen only a few times. The genes are TRBV5-4 and TRBJ2-2; D unresolved. This CDR3 comprises 12 residues. Germline lookup yields CDR1 SGHNT and CDR2 YYREEE (reference sequence). Trimming cost V 3 bases and J 5 bases, with 5 bases left between them. The CDR3 here is CASSSSTGELFF. The CDR3 nucleotides read TGTGCCAGCAGCTCCTCAACCGGGGAGCTGTTTTTT.

The chain employs TRBV7-2 and TRBJ2-1, with TRBD2 matching 8 bases. The CDR3 contains 16 residues. After removal of 5 bases from V and 5 bases from J, the junction contained 11 bases not matched to a gene. The germline gives CDR1 SGHTA, CDR2 FQGNSA. The CDR3 DNA reads TGTGCCAGCAGCCACCGGGGGGGCTACGAAAACAATGAGCAGTTCTTC. Translating it yields CASSHRGGYENNEQFF.

The chain joins TRBV24-1 to TRBJ2-1; 14 bases are shared with TRBD2. The CDR3 length is 16 residues. Germline CDR1 is KGHDR and CDR2 is SFDVKD. V gave up 2 bases and J gave up 7 bases; unmatched junction bases: 3. This chain's CDR3 is CATSDSGTSGRNEQFF. The DNA of the CDR3 is TGTGCCACCAGTGATTCCGGGACTAGCGGGAGAAATGAGCAGTTCTTC.

The chain has TRBV24-1 and TRBJ2-6; D possibly corresponds to TRBD2 (6 bases). V lost 7 bases, J lost 4 bases, and 16 bases lay in between. CDR3 size: 16 residues. The germline V gene encodes CDR1 KGHDR and CDR2 SFDVKD. CDR3 DNA: TGTGCCACCAGCCCTACGGGAGACTTCGGGGCCAACGTCCTGACTTTC. Amino acids: CATSPTGDFGANVLTF.

The CDR3 is CASSLAFGIDYGYTF. The CDR3 nucleotides read TGTGCCAGCAGCTTAGCGTTCGGGATTGACTATGGCTACACCTTC. The chain joins TRBV7-2 to TRBJ1-2; D is ambiguous. The CDR3 has 15 residues. The V end was cut by 0 bases, the J end by 3 bases, with 11 bases between. Looked up from germline, CDR1 is SGHTA and CDR2 is FQGNSA.

The J gene is TRBJ2-6, the V gene TRBV7-6; the D is unclear. The CDR3 spans 15 residues. V lost 3 bases, J lost 0 bases, and 6 bases lay in between. Germline V gene sequence: CDR1 SGHVS, CDR2 FNYEAQ. CDR3 in DNA: TGTGCCAGCAGCTTCTTCGACTCTGGGGCCAACGTCCTGACTTTC. Encoded protein: CASSFFDSGANVLTF.

The chain carries TRBV13 and TRBJ1-5, with 7 bases that match TRBD1. Looked up from germline, CDR1 is PRHDT and CDR2 is FYEKMQ (reference sequence). The CDR3 spans 15 residues. V trimming: 3 bases; J trimming: 3 bases; junction bases outside the gene matches: 5. CDR3 sequence reads: CASSFRQGNNQPQHF. The CDR3 DNA follows: TGTGCCAGCAGCTTTCGACAGGGTAACAATCAGCCCCAGCATTTT.

This chain links TRBV5-6 with TRBJ1-1; weak D call: TRBD1 (6 bases). Germline CDR1 SGHDT, CDR2 YYEEEE. V was shortened by 3 bases and J by 1 base, with 10 bases between the two germline ends. The CDR3 consists of 14 residues. CDR3 nucleotides: TGTGCCAGCAGCTCCACGGGACAGAACACTGAAGCTTTCTTT. Translation gives CASSSTGQNTEAFF.

The gene calls are TRBV9 and TRBJ2-1, with 7 bases fitting TRBD2. The germline V gene has CDR1 SGDLS and CDR2 YYNGEE. The CDR3 loop spans 16 amino acids. V lost 2 bases, J lost 0 bases, and 5 bases stayed unmatched. The CDR3 protein is CASSVGGRGSYNEQFF. The CDR3 coding sequence is TGTGCCAGCAGCGTTGGGGGGAGGGGCTCCTACAATGAGCAGTTCTTC.

The genes are TRBV18 and TRBJ2-4; D uncertain. With 2 bases removed from V and 9 bases from J, the gap between germline ends came to 14 bases. The CDR3 loop spans 14 amino acids. Germline-derived CDR1 and CDR2 are KGHSH and LQKENI. CDR3 protein: CASSPYSPQSIQYF. The CDR3, as DNA: TGTGCCAGCTCACCATACAGTCCCCAAAGCATTCAGTACTTC.

The chain joins TRBV7-2 to TRBJ1-6; D unresolved. V was pared by 1 base and J by 5 bases, with 6 bases between. Germline V gene lookup returns CDR1 SGHTA and CDR2 FQGNSA. The CDR3 spans 14 residues. For the CDR3, the DNA is TGTGCCAGCAGCTTAGGGCAGAATAATTCACCCCTCCACTTT. This encodes CASSLGQNNSPLHF.

The chain recombines TRBV9 with TRBJ2-5; 9 nucleotides line up with TRBD1. Germline CDR1 SGDLS, CDR2 YYNGEE. After removal of 4 bases from V and 1 base from J, the junction contained 2 bases not matched to a gene. The CDR3 runs 14 residues. The CDR3 loop is CASSQTGGQETQYF. The CDR3 nucleotides are TGTGCCAGCAGCCAGACAGGGGGCCAAGAGACCCAGTACTTC.

This clone turned up a few times. The chain is built from TRBV5-6 and TRBJ2-7, with a possible D match to TRBD2 (6 bases). Deletions cut 3 bases from V and 2 bases from J, with 12 bases between. The CDR3 is 14 residues long. CDR1 SGHDT and CDR2 YYEEEE come from the germline V gene. In DNA, the CDR3 is TGTGCCAGCAGCTCCGGGACTTGGACCTACGAGCAGTACTTC. Protein: CASSSGTWTYEQYF.

This chain joins TRBV12-3 or TRBV12-4 and TRBJ1-2; D not resolved. V was shortened by 3 bases and J by 5 bases, with 10 bases between the two germline ends. The CDR3 is 13 amino acids. CDR3 nucleotides: TGTGCCAGCAGTTTGTACGGGGATTATGGCTACACCTTC. Translation gives CASSLYGDYGYTF.

The J gene is TRBJ2-1, the V gene TRBV6-2 or TRBV6-3; 13 nucleotides agree with TRBD2. Per germline, CDR1 MNHEY and CDR2 SVGEGT. The CDR3 consists of 15 residues. With 4 bases clipped from V and 10 bases from J, the junction kept 7 bases outside the gene matches. The CDR3 loop reads CASSFRGLAGKEQFF. Here the CDR3 DNA reads TGTGCCAGCAGTTTTCGGGGACTAGCGGGAAAGGAGCAGTTCTTC.

This chain links TRBV7-3 with TRBJ2-1, with a possible D match to TRBD2 (5 bases). The CDR3 is 13 residues long. V lost 5 bases and J lost 8, with 13 bases in between. Per germline, CDR1 SGHTA and CDR2 FQGTGA. DNA for the CDR3: TGTGCCAGCAGCCTCCAAACGGGGTATGAGCAGTTCTTC. As protein: CASSLQTGYEQFF. The full variable domain, with the rest looked up from reference TRBV7-3 and TRBJ2-1, is GAGVSQTPSNKVTEKGKYVELRCDPISGHTALYWYRQSLGQGPEFLIYFQGTGAADDSGLPNDRFFAVRPEGSVSTLKIQRTERGDSAVYLCASSLQTGYEQFFGPGTRLTVL.

The rearrangement joins TRBV11-2 to TRBJ2-2, with TRBD2 identical over 13 bases. Germline values: CDR1 SGHAT, CDR2 FQNNGV. The CDR3 spans 19 residues. The J segment lost 4 bases and the V segment lost 5 bases, leaving 13 bases of the junction unmatched. The CDR3 region has the DNA TGTGCCAGCAGCCGAAGGGAACTAGCGGGAGGGTATAGCACCGGGGAGCTGTTTTTT. It is translated as CASSRRELAGGYSTGELFF.

The CDR3 DNA sequence: TGCAGTGCTAGTACATTTGGGGGGCCAGATACGCAGTATTTT. This encodes CSASTFGGPDTQYF. V and J are TRBV20-1 and TRBJ2-3; tentatively, D is TRBD1 or TRBD2 (6 bases each). V dropped 3 bases and J dropped 4 bases, with 14 bases sitting between them. The CDR3 length is 14 residues. Germline V gene sequence: CDR1 DFQATT, CDR2 SNEGSKA (reference sequence).

This chain uses TRBV19 with TRBJ2-1; 9 bases agree with TRBD2. The V gene's germline CDR1 is LNHDA and CDR2 SQIVND (reference sequence). V trimming: 1 base; J trimming: 6 bases; junction bases outside the gene matches: 7. This CDR3 is 16 amino acids long. The DNA for the CDR3 is TGTGCCAGTAGTATAGGGGTAGCGGGAGCGGGCAATGAGCAGTTCTTC. Its translation is CASSIGVAGAGNEQFF.

The sample holds one count of this clone. Distinct nucleotide sequences in the sample also encode this CDR3. The chain couples TRBV5-1 to TRBJ2-5; a possible D gene is TRBD1 (6 bases). V lost 0 bases, J lost 2 bases, and 8 bases lay in between. From germline, CDR1 is SGHRS and CDR2 YFSETQ. CDR3 size: 14 residues. The CDR3 loop is CASSLVRGQETQYF. The DNA for the CDR3 is TGCGCCAGCAGCTTGGTAAGGGGGCAAGAGACCCAGTACTTC.

This clone came up once. The chain has TRBV21-1 and TRBJ2-6. TRBV21-1 is listed as a pseudogene. The CDR3 is 16 residues long. Here the CDR3 DNA reads TGTGCCAGCAGCAAAGAGTATAAGGCTGGGGCCAACGTCCTGACTTTC. Its protein product is CASSKEYKAGANVLTF.

The rearrangement links TRBV7-2 to TRBJ1-2; 9 bases are shared with TRBD1. This CDR3 has 15 amino acids. Germline V gene sequence: CDR1 SGHTA, CDR2 FQGNSA. Germline trimming cut 4 bases from V and 7 bases from J; bases unmatched to any gene: 10. The CDR3 DNA is TGTGCCAGCAGCTCGCAACAGGGGGCGCAGGGTGGCTACACCTTC. It codes for CASSSQQGAQGGYTF. Supplemented by reference TRBV7-2 and TRBJ1-2, the full variable domain reads GAGVSQSPSNKVTEKGKDVELRCDPISGHTALYWYRQSLGQGLEFLIYFQGNSAPDKSGLPSDRFSAERTGGSVSTLTIQRTQQEDSAVYLCASSSQQGAQGGYTFGSGTRLTVV.